This note documents a single TCR beta chain sequence. Its antigen remains unidentified. The entry originates in a study of graft-versus-host responses after intestinal transplantation. Study information: Grafts were multivisceral, liver-intestinal, or isolated intestinal. The whole recipient group had anti-thymocyte globulin induction followed by tacrolimus and steroids for roughly 3 years. Findings and caveats of the study: Marrow from the recipient contained GvH clones, some of which had appeared first in ileum or blood.

Repertoires were generated with immunoSEQ multiplex PCR, while TCRdb's copy carries only in-frame clones and drops some. The repertoire consists of roughly 96,000 clones, with about 91% occurring once and the leading ten covering around 0.53%. CDR1 MNHNS and CDR2 SASEGT come from the germline V gene. This CDR3 is built from 12 residues. Trimming cost V 5 bases and J 2 bases, with 7 bases left between them. The sequenced sample was unstimulated CD8+ T cells sorted from spleen or lymph node cells, obtained before intestinal transplant. V is TRBV6-1 and J is TRBJ2-7; D gene uncertain. The source is a human donor who received an intestinal transplant. CDR3 bases: TGTGCCAGCAGTTCCGGTGCCTACGAGCAGTACTTC. Residues: CASSSGAYEQYF.